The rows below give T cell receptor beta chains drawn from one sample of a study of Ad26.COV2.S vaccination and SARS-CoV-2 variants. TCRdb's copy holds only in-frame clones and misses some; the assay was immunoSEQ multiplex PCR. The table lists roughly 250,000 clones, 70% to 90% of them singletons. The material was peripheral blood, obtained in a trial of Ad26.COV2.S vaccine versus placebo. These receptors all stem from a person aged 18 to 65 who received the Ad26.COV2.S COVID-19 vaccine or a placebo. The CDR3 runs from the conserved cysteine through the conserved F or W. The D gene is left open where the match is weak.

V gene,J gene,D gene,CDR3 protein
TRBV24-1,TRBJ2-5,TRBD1,CATLRDREETQYF
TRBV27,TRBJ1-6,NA,CASSFDGRPYNSPLHF
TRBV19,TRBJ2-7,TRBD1,CASSATGTGSYEQYF
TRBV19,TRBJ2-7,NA,CASVQGSGLSYEQYF
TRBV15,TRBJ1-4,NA,CATSRAPDLGEKLFF
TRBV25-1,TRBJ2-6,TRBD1,CASSDGTGTSSGANVLTF
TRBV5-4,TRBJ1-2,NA,CASSLRTVYGYTF
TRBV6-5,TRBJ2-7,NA,CASSLLGYEQYF
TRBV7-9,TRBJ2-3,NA,CASSLAGQYTQYF
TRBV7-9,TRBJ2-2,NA,CASSFEDGELFF
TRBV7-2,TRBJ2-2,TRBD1,CASSPPDRGGTGELFF
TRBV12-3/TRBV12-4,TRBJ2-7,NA,CASSWDFSYEQYF
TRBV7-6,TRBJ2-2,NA,CASSLAATGELFF
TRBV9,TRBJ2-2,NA,CASSPLPLSGGNTGELFF
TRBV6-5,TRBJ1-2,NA,CASSYVRGSYGYTF
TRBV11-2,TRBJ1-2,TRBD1,CASSFGRGGSGYTF
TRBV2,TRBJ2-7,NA,CASSSIGISYEQYF
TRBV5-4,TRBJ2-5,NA,CASSFAMTVQETQYF
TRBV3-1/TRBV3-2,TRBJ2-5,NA,CASSSVGETQYF
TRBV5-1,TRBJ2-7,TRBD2,CASKSSGGVYEQYF
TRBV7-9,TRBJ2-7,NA,CASSEISYEQYF
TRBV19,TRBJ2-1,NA,CASTLRQGGEQFF
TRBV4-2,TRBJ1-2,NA,CASSQDPGANYGYTF
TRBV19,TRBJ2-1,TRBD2,CASSIRGGYNEQFF
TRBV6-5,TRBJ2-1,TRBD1,CASSSTGEQFF
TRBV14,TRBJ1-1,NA,CASSPRQGFSEAFF
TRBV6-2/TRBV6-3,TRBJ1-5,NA,CASSYSTGAINQPQHF